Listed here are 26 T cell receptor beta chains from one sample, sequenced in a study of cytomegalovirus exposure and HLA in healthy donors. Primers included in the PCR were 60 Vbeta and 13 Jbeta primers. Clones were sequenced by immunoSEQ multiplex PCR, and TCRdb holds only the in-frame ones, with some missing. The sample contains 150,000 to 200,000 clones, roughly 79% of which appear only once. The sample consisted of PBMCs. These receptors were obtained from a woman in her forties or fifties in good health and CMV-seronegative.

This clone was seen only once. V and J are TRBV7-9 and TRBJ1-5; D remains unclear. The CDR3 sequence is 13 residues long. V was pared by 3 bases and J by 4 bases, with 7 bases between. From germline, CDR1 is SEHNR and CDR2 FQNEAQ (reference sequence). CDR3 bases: TGTGCCAGCAGCTTTGGAGAGAATCAGCCCCAGCATTTT. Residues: CASSFGENQPQHF.

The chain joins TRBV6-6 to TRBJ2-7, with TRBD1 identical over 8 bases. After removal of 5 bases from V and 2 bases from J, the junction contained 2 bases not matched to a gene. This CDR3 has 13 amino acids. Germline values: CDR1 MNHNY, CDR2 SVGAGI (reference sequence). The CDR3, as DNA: TGTGCCAGCAGTCAACAGGGGGCCTACGAGCAGTACTTC. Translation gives CASSQQGAYEQYF.

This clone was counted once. CDR3 nucleotide sequence: TGTGCCAGCAGCTTGCGAGCGGGGACCGAGCAGTACTTC. This sequence encodes CASSLRAGTEQYF. The rearrangement joins TRBV7-2 to TRBJ2-7, with 7 bases lining up with TRBD2. The junction had 5 bases not matched to a gene; V was cut back by 3 bases and J by 6 bases. The CDR3 sequence is 13 residues long. Germline-derived CDR1 and CDR2 are SGHTA and FQGNSA. The variable domain in full, completed from reference TRBV7-2 and TRBJ2-7, reads GAGVSQSPSNKVTEKGKDVELRCDPISGHTALYWYRQSLGQGLEFLIYFQGNSAPDKSGLPSDRFSAERTGGSVSTLTIQRTQQEDSAVYLCASSLRAGTEQYFGPGTRLTVT.

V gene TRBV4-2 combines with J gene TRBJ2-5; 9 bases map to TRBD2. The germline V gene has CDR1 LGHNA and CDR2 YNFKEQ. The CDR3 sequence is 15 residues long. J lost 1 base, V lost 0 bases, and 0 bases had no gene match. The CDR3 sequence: CASSQERGGQETQYF. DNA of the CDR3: TGTGCCAGCAGCCAAGAGCGGGGGGGCCAAGAGACCCAGTACTTC.

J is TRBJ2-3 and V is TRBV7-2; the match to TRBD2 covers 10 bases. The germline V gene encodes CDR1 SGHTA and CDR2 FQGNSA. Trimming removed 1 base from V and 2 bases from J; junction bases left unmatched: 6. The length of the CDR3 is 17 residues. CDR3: CASSLDRTSGNTDTQYF. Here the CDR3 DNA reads TGTGCCAGCAGCTTAGACAGGACTAGCGGCAACACAGATACGCAGTATTTT.

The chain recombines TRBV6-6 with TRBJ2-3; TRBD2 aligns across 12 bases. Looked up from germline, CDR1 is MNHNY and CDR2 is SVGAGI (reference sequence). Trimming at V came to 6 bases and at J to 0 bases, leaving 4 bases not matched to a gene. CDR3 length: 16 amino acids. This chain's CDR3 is CASSLGTSGSTDTQYF. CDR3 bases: TGTGCCAGCAGCCTCGGGACTAGCGGGAGCACAGATACGCAGTATTTT.

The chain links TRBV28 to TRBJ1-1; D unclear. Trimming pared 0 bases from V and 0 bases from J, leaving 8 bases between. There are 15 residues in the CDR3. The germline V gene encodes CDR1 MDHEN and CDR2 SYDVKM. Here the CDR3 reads CASSLWELMNTEAFF. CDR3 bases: TGTGCCAGCAGTTTATGGGAGCTAATGAACACTGAAGCTTTCTTT.

This CDR3 is CASSLLHSNTGELFF. The CDR3 nucleotides read TGTGCCAGCAGCTTGTTGCACTCGAACACCGGGGAGCTGTTTTTT. This chain connects TRBV5-6 to TRBJ2-2, with D uncertain. The CDR3 length is 15 residues. V was clipped by 1 base and J by 0 bases, with 7 bases between them. Germline lookup yields CDR1 SGHDT and CDR2 YYEEEE.

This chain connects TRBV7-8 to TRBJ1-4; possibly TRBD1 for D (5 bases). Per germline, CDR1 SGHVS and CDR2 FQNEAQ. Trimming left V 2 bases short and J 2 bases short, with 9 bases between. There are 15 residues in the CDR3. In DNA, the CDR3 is TGTGCCAGCAGCTTATTTCAGGGTACTAATGAAAAACTGTTTTTT. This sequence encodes CASSLFQGTNEKLFF.

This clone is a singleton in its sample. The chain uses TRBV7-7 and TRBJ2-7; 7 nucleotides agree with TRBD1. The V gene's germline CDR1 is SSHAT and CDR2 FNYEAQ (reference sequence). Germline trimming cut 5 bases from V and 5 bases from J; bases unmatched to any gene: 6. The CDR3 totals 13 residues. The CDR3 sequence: CASSQDREHEQYF. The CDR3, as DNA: TGTGCCAGCAGCCAAGACAGGGAGCACGAGCAGTACTTC.

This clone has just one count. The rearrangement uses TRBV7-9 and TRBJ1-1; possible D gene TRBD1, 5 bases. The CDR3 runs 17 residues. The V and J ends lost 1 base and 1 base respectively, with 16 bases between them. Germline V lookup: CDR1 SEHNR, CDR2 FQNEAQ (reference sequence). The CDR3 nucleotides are TGTGCCAGCAGCTTAGAAAGGGGTTTGGGGTGGAACACTGAAGCTTTCTTT. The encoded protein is CASSLERGLGWNTEAFF.

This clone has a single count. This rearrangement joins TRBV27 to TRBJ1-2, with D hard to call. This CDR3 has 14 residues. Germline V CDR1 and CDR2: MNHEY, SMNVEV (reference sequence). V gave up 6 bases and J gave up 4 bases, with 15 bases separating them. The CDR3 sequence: CASRPTEYGYGYTF. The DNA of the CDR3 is TGTGCCAGCAGGCCAACAGAGTACGGCTATGGCTACACCTTC.

CDR3 loop: CASSPRDRGMGTEAFF. For the CDR3, the DNA is TGTGCCAGCTCACCACGGGACAGGGGTATGGGGACTGAAGCTTTCTTT. The chain couples TRBV18 to TRBJ1-1, with 10 bases identical to TRBD1. CDR1 KGHSH and CDR2 LQKENI come from the germline V gene. Unmatched junction bases numbered 7, after V lost 1 base and J lost 5 bases. This CDR3 has 16 amino acids.

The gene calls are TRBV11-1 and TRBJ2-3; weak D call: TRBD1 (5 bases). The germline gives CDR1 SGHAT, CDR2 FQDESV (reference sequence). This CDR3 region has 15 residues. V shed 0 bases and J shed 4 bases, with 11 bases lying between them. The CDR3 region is CASSLAGRVADTQYF. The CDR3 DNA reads TGTGCCAGCAGCTTAGCTGGCAGGGTGGCAGATACGCAGTATTTT.

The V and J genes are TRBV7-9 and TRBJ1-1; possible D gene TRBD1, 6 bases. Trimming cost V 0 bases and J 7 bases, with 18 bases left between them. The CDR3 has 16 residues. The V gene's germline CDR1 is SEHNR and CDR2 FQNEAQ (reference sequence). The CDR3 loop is CASSLAGQPLSLEAFF. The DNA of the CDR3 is TGTGCCAGCAGCTTAGCCGGACAGCCACTATCACTTGAAGCTTTCTTT. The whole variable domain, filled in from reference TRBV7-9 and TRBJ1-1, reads DTGVSQNPRHKITKRGQNVTFRCDPISEHNRLYWYRQTLGQGPEFLTYFQNEAQLEKSRLLSDRFSAERPKGSFSTLEIQRTEQGDSAMYLCASSLAGQPLSLEAFFGQGTRLTVV.

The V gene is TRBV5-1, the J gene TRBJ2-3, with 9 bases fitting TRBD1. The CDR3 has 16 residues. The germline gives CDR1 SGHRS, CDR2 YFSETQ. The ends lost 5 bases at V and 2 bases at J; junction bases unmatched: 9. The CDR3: CASSLPGQGITDTQYF. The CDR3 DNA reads TGCGCCAGCAGTCTCCCCGGACAGGGGATCACAGATACGCAGTATTTT.

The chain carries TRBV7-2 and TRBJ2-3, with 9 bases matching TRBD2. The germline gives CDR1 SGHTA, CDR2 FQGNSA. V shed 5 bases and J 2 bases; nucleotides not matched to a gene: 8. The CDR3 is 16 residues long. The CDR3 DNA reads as TGTGCCAGCAGCCCAGGGACTAGCAGAGCCACAGATACGCAGTATTTT. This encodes CASSPGTSRATDTQYF.

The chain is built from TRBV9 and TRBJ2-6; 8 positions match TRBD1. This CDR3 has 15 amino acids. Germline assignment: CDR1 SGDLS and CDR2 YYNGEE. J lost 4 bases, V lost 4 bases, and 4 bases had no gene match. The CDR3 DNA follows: TGTGCCAGCAGCAGACAGGGGTCGGGGGCCAACGTCCTGACTTTC. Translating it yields CASSRQGSGANVLTF.

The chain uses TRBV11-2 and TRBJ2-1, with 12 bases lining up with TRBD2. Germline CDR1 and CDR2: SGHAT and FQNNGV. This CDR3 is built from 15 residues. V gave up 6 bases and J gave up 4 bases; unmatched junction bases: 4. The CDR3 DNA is TGTGCCAGCAGTTCACTAGCGGGAGGTTACAATGAGCAGTTCTTC. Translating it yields CASSSLAGGYNEQFF.

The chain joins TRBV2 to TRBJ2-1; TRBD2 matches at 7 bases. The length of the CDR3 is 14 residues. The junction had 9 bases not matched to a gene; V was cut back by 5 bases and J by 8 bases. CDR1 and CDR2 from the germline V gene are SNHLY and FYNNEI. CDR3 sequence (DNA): TGTGCCAGCAGTAACGACGGGGGGTCGGATGAGCAGTTCTTC. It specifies CASSNDGGSDEQFF.

The CDR3 sequence is CATSRSQGMNTEAFF. The CDR3 nucleotides are TGTGCCACCAGCAGAAGCCAGGGGATGAACACTGAAGCTTTCTTT. V usage is TRBV15 and J usage is TRBJ1-1; TRBD1 might be the D (6 bases). The CDR3 length is 15 residues. CDR1 is LNHNV and CDR2 is YYDKDF in the germline V gene (reference sequence). Trimming shortened V by 2 bases and J by 0 bases, and 10 bases separated the two germline ends.

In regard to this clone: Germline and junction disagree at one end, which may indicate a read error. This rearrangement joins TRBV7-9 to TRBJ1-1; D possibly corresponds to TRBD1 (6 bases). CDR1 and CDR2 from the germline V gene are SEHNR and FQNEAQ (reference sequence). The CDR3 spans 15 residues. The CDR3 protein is CSSSLALPNRVVAFF. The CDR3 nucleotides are TGTTCCAGCAGCTTAGCGCTCCCAAACAGGGTTGTAGCTTTCTTT.

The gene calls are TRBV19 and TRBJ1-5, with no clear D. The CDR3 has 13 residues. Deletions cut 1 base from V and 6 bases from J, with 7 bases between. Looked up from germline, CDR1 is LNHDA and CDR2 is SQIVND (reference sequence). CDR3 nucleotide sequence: TGTGCCAGTAGTATAGCGAGAAGTCAGCCCCAGCATTTT. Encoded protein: CASSIARSQPQHF.

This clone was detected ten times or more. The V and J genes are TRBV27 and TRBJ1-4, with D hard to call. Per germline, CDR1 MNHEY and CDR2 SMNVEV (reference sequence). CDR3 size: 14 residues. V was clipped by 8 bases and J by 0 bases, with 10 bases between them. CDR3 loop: CASGYYATNEKLFF. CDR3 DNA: TGTGCCAGCGGGTACTATGCAACTAATGAAAAACTGTTTTTT. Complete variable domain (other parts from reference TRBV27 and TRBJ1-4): EAQVTQNPRYLITVTGKKLTVTCSQNMNHEYMSWYRQDPGLGLRQIYYSMNVEVTDKGDVPEGYKVSRKEKRNFPLILESPSPNQTSLYFCASGYYATNEKLFFGSGTQLSVL.

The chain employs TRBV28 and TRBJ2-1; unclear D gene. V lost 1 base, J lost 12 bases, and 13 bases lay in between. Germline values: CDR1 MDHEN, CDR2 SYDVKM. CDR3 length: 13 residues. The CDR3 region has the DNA TGTGCCAGCAGTTTATCCTTCGCCCTTAGGCAGTTCTTC. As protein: CASSLSFALRQFF.

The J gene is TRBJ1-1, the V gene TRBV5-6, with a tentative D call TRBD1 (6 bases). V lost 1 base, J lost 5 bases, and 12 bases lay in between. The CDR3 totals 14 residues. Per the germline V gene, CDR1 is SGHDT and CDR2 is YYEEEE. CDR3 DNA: TGTGCCAGCAGCTTGCGGGGGGCATGGACTGAAGCTTTCTTT. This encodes CASSLRGAWTEAFF.